These T cell receptor beta chains were read from a single sample in a study of CD8 T cells in ankylosing spondylitis. TCRdb re-analysed the 5' RACE reads in MiXCR, keeping a single row per CDR3 protein. The repertoire holds some 250,000 distinct CDR3 sequences, with more than 20% as singletons. Source material: blood, either unsorted or a sorted T cell fraction (not recorded which). The source of these receptors is a male donor with ankylosing spondylitis or in good health (not recorded which). Each CDR3 is given with its conserved first and last residue. D genes are given only for firm matches. Clone size, where shown, is once, few, many, or a class for clones that have expanded.

j_gene | abundance | v_gene | d_gene | CDR3nt | CDR3aa
TRBJ2-4 | - | TRBV12-3/TRBV12-4 | TRBD2 | TGTGCCAGCAGCTCCAGACTAGCGGGGGGCGGAATCCAAAACATTCAGTACTTC | CASSSRLAGGGIQNIQYF
TRBJ2-2 | - | TRBV7-9 | TRBD1 | TGTGCCATCAGCCCCGGGACAGGGGGGACCGGGGAGCTGTTTTTT | CAISPGTGGTGELFF
TRBJ2-3 | many | TRBV12-3/TRBV12-4 | - | TGTGCCAGCACAAGGGACCCGGACCTTTATACGCAGTATTTT | CASTRDPDLYTQYF
TRBJ1-6 | - | TRBV12-3/TRBV12-4 | - | TGTGCCAGTGGACACCTCTCCTATAATTCACCCCTCCACTTT | CASGHLSYNSPLHF
TRBJ2-3 | many | TRBV18 | - | TGTGCCAGCTCACCAAACAGGGACGACACAGATACGCAGTATTTT | CASSPNRDDTDTQYF
TRBJ2-1 | - | TRBV20-1 | TRBD2 | TGCAGTGCTGAGCGGGGGGCCTCACAGGGCTCCTACAATGAGCAGTTCTTC | CSAERGASQGSYNEQFF
TRBJ1-2 | few | TRBV12-3/TRBV12-4 | TRBD1 | TGTGCCACCAGGGGGGAGGTGGAATATGGCTACACCTTC | CATRGEVEYGYTF
TRBJ2-7 | many | TRBV20-1 | - | TGCAGTGCACTCGACAGGAGGACTCCCCTCGAGCAGTACTTC | CSALDRRTPLEQYF
TRBJ2-1 | many | TRBV10-3 | - | TGTGCCATCAGTGACAGGGGTCCTTACAATGAGCAGTTCTTC | CAISDRGPYNEQFF
TRBJ2-5 | many | TRBV4-1 | - | TGCGCCAGCAGCCAACTACAGGGAAAGGGGGAGACCCAGTACTTC | CASSQLQGKGETQYF
TRBJ2-1 | few | TRBV12-3/TRBV12-4 | - | TGTGCCAGCAGTTTAGCGCTAGGTCCCCGACGGGATGAGCAGTTCTTC | CASSLALGPRRDEQFF
TRBJ2-1 | - | TRBV12-3/TRBV12-4 | - | TGTGCCAGCAGTTTAGTTGGGCCATACAATGAGCAGTTCTTC | CASSLVGPYNEQFF
TRBJ1-1 | - | TRBV20-1 | TRBD1 | TGCAGTGCGCGGGGACAGTGGAACACTGAAGCTTTCTTT | CSARGQWNTEAFF
TRBJ1-2 | many | TRBV4-1 | - | TGCGCCACTAATGAGCCCGGTGGGGGAAATGGCTACACCTTC | CATNEPGGGNGYTF
TRBJ2-7 | - | TRBV20-1 | - | TGCAGTGCTAGAGGGGCCCACAGGACCTACGAGCAGTACTTC | CSARGAHRTYEQYF
TRBJ2-3 | many | TRBV24-1 | TRBD2 | TGTGCCACCAGTGAACCCCGGGGGGGCGTAAGGGATACGCAGTATTTT | CATSEPRGGVRDTQYF
TRBJ2-3 | many | TRBV12-3/TRBV12-4 | - | TGTGCCAGCAGTTTCCGGGACCTTGCGGTGTATACGCAGTATTTT | CASSFRDLAVYTQYF
TRBJ2-1 | - | TRBV10-1 | TRBD2 | TGCGCCAGCAGTAAACGGGGGGGGTACAATGAGCAGTTCTTC | CASSKRGGYNEQFF
TRBJ2-2 | few | TRBV29-1 | TRBD2 | TGCAGCGTTGTCGGACTAGCGGGGGCCGGGGAGCTGTTTTTT | CSVVGLAGAGELFF
TRBJ2-2 | many | TRBV12-3/TRBV12-4 | - | TGTGCCAGCAGCTTAGTTTCCACCGGGGAGCTGTTTTTT | CASSLVSTGELFF
TRBJ2-1 | - | TRBV6-1 | TRBD2 | TGTGCCAGCAGTCGGGGACTAGCGGGGGGGCCCGGTGAGCAGTTCTTC | CASSRGLAGGPGEQFF
TRBJ1-5 | - | TRBV21-1 | - | TGTGCCAGCAGTTGGGCGGGACAAAAAAATCAGCCCCAGCATTTT | CASSWAGQKNQPQHF
TRBJ2-2 | - | TRBV7-9 | - | TGTGCCAGCAGCCCTGGGCTACCGTGCGGGGAGCTGTTTTTT | CASSPGLPCGELFF
TRBJ2-7 | - | TRBV6-1 | TRBD2 | TGTGCCGGATCTAGCGGGGGGAAAGGGTACTACGAGCAGTACTTC | CAGSSGGKGYYEQYF
TRBJ2-3 | - | TRBV10-3 | - | TGTGCCAGCACGGTCGATCAGGGTCGAGATACGCAGTATTTT | CASTVDQGRDTQYF
TRBJ2-5 | - | TRBV12-3/TRBV12-4 | TRBD2 | TGTGCCAGCAGTCCCCAACAGGCTAGCGGCCAAGAGACCCAGTACTTC | CASSPQQASGQETQYF
TRBJ2-2 | few | TRBV7-9 | - | TGTGCCAGCAACCCAGGAAACACCGGGGAGCTGTTTTTT | CASNPGNTGELFF
TRBJ2-5 | many | TRBV20-1 | - | TGCAGTGCACTTCCTTTCTCTGAGACCCAGTACTTC | CSALPFSETQYF
TRBJ2-1 | few | TRBV5-4 | - | TGTGCCAGCACATTGGAAAACAGGAGACCATATCACAATGAGCAGTTCTTC | CASTLENRRPYHNEQFF
TRBJ1-2 | many | TRBV5-1 | - | TGCGCCAGCAGCTTGGTGGTGGCTGGGAACTATGGCTACACCTTC | CASSLVVAGNYGYTF
TRBJ2-1 | - | TRBV5-5 | - | TGTGCCAGCAGCCCGCGGATCGGGGAGGGGGGGAATGAGCAGTTCTTC | CASSPRIGEGGNEQFF
TRBJ2-2 | - | TRBV6-2/TRBV6-3 | - | TGTGCCAGCAGTGGGGACGTGGATCTGTTTTTT | CASSGDVDLFF
TRBJ2-7 | - | TRBV3-1 | - | TGTGCCAGCAGCCAAAAGCTCGACAGGACCTACGAGCAGTACTTC | CASSQKLDRTYEQYF
TRBJ2-1 | - | TRBV10-3 | - | TGTGCCATCAGTGAGTCATGGGGGAGAGTCGGTGAGCAGTTCTTC | CAISESWGRVGEQFF
TRBJ2-7 | many | TRBV5-6 | - | TGTGCCAGCAGCTCTTGGGGCAGATGGAGCTCCTACGAGCAGTACTTC | CASSSWGRWSSYEQYF
TRBJ2-5 | - | TRBV30 | - | TGTGCCTGGAGTCCGAGGGGGGGGCCGGGGGAGACCCAGTACTTC | CAWSPRGGPGETQYF
TRBJ2-5 | - | TRBV20-1 | - | TGCAGTGCTAGATCGGGAGACAGGTACCAAGAGACCCAGTACTTC | CSARSGDRYQETQYF
TRBJ2-7 | few | TRBV2 | - | TGTGCCAGCTATAAGACACAGGGTACCGACGAGCAGTACTTC | CASYKTQGTDEQYF
TRBJ2-1 | - | TRBV7-7 | - | TGTGCCAGCAGCTTAGGGCCGGACAATGAGCAGTTCTTC | CASSLGPDNEQFF
TRBJ1-3 | - | TRBV6-1 | TRBD1 | TGTGCCAGCAGACAGGGACAGGGGCTTTTGTCCTCTGGAAACACCATATATTTT | CASRQGQGLLSSGNTIYF
TRBJ2-3 | - | TRBV5-5 | - | TGTGCCAGCAGGAATTTCCGGGACGGTATGGCGCAGTATTTT | CASRNFRDGMAQYF
TRBJ2-1 | few | TRBV20-1 | - | TGCAGTGCTAGAGATGACGTTGTGCACAATGAGCAGTTCTTC | CSARDDVVHNEQFF
TRBJ1-4 | many | TRBV12-3/TRBV12-4 | - | TGTGCCAGCAGCGTACGGCGGGCAACTAATGAAAAACTGTTTTTT | CASSVRRATNEKLFF
TRBJ2-4 | many | TRBV28 | - | TGTGCCAGCAGTTTATCGGACAGAAACATTCAGTACTTC | CASSLSDRNIQYF
TRBJ1-2 | many | TRBV20-1 | TRBD1 | TGCAGTGCTGGGAACTACAGGGGAGGGGGCTATGGCTACACCTTC | CSAGNYRGGGYGYTF
TRBJ2-1 | few | TRBV20-1 | - | TGCAGTGCTAGGGGGGCCCGCAATGAGCAGTTCTTC | CSARGARNEQFF